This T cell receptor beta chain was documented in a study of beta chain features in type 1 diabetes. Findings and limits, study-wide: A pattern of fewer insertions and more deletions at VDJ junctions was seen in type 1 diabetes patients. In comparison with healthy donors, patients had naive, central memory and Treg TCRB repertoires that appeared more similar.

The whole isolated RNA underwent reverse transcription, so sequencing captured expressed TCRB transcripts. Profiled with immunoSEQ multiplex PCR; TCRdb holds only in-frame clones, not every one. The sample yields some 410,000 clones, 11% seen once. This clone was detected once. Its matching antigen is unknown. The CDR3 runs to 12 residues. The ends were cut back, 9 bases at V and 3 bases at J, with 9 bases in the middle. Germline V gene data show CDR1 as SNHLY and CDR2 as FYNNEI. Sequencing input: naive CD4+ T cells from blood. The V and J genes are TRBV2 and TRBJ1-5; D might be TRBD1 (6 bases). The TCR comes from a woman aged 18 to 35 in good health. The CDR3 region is CASRQVNQPQHF. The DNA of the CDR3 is TGTGCCAGTCGACAGGTCAATCAGCCCCAGCATTTT.